Described below is a single TCR beta chain sequence and its context. The antigen remains unidentified. The data were taken from a study of blood T cells in healthy people across ages. Study-level information: Template switching recovered approximately one barcoded beta molecule for every two T cells.

Overall study results and limits: In long-lived donors, naive CD4+ cell counts and diversity exceeded those of aged donors.

The second PCR ran about 6 to 11 cycles with a sample-barcoded 5' primer and J-beta primers. TCRdb re-analysed the 5' RACE reads in MiXCR, keeping a single row per CDR3 protein. The data show some 1.5 million distinct CDR3 sequences, with 28% seen just once and 7.7% held by the top ten. The CDR3 is 17 residues long. Germline CDR1 SGHRS, CDR2 YFSETQ. With 4 bases clipped from V and 3 bases from J, the junction kept 16 bases outside the gene matches. J is TRBJ2-7 and V is TRBV5-1, with 7 bases lining up with TRBD1. The origin of this receptor is a woman in her 30s in good health. Source material: blood. DNA for the CDR3: TGCGCCAGCAGCCCAGGAACTGACCGGGACAGTGGCTACGAGCAGTACTTC. It is translated as CASSPGTDRDSGYEQYF. Supplemented by reference TRBV5-1 and TRBJ2-7, the full variable domain reads KAGVTQTPRYLIKTRGQQVTLSCSPISGHRSVSWYQQTPGQGLQFLFEYFSETQRNKGNFPGRFSGRQFSNSRSEMNVSTLELGDSALYLCASSPGTDRDSGYEQYFGPGTRLTVT.